These T cell receptor beta chains were read from a single sample in a study of T cell changes during pregnancy in multiple sclerosis. The repertoire was sequenced with immunoSEQ multiplex PCR; TCRdb's copy has only in-frame clones and lacks some. The sample lists some 140,000 clones; 95% to 98% were seen once. This specimen consisted of peripheral blood, obtained after pregnancy. The receptors were sampled from a female donor with multiple sclerosis, enrolled in a pregnancy study. CDR3s include the opening cysteine and the closing phenylalanine or tryptophan. The D gene is left open where the match is weak. Where a row states a size, it is once, few, many or the class of an expanded clone; other rows omit it.

j_call v_call d_call clone_size cdr3_aa cdr3_nt
TRBJ2-1 TRBV19 . . CASSLLDNEQFF TGTGCCAGTAGTCTCCTTGACAATGAGCAGTTCTTC
TRBJ1-2 TRBV7-8 TRBD1 . CASSFRALPTVDRVANGYTF TGTGCCAGCAGCTTTCGCGCCCTTCCCACCGTCGACAGGGTGGCAAATGGCTACACCTTC
TRBJ2-7 TRBV19 . . CASSIDPTGEQYF TGTGCCAGTAGTATAGATCCGACGGGCGAGCAGTACTTC
TRBJ2-1 TRBV4-2 TRBD2 . CASSQGAGGLYNEQFF TGTGCCAGCAGCCAAGGAGCGGGAGGGCTCTACAATGAGCAGTTCTTC
TRBJ1-2 TRBV21-1 . . CASSKVRDRVYGYTF TGTGCCAGCAGCAAAGTCCGGGACAGGGTCTATGGCTACACCTTC
TRBJ2-7 TRBV27 TRBD1 . CASSVRDRNYEQYF TGTGCCAGCAGCGTCAGGGACAGGAACTACGAGCAGTACTTC
TRBJ2-5 TRBV7-8 TRBD1 . CASSSSTGTGGFREFWETQYF TGTGCCAGCAGCTCGTCAACCGGGACAGGGGGGTTTCGGGAGTTCTGGGAGACCCAGTACTTC
TRBJ2-1 TRBV18 TRBD2 . CASSPLSGGRNEQFF TGTGCCAGCTCACCACTGTCGGGAGGGCGCAATGAGCAGTTCTTC
TRBJ2-4 TRBV5-1 TRBD2 . CASSLALREGPLAKNIQYF TGCGCCAGCAGCTTGGCCTTGCGGGAGGGCCCTTTGGCCAAAAACATTCAGTACTTC
TRBJ1-1 TRBV21-1 . . CASSKALKMGGCTSPGEAFF TGTGCCAGCAGCAAAGCCTTAAAAATGGGAGGGTGCACGTCTCCTGGTGAAGCTTTCTTT
TRBJ2-7 TRBV5-1 TRBD2 . CASSGGVHEQYF TGCGCCAGCAGCGGGGGGGTCCACGAGCAGTACTTC
TRBJ2-5 TRBV7-9 TRBD2 . CASSLRLAGGETQYF TGTGCCAGCAGCTTAAGACTAGCGGGAGGCGAGACCCAGTACTTC
TRBJ2-1 TRBV29-1 . . CSVSEDFWGNEQFF TGCAGCGTTTCAGAGGACTTTTGGGGCAATGAGCAGTTCTTC
TRBJ1-3 TRBV5-5 . . CASSLVSSGNTIYF TGTGCCAGCAGCTTGGTCAGCTCTGGAAACACCATATATTTT
TRBJ2-7 TRBV2 TRBD2 . CASSEASGRYEQYF TGTGCCAGCAGTGAGGCTAGCGGGAGATACGAGCAGTACTTC
TRBJ2-3 TRBV9 . . CASSVFWHNTDTQYF TGTGCCAGCAGCGTATTCTGGCATAACACAGATACGCAGTATTTT
TRBJ2-1 TRBV15 TRBD2 . CATLLAGGPNEQFF TGTGCCACCCTACTAGCGGGAGGGCCCAATGAGCAGTTCTTC
TRBJ2-1 TRBV19 TRBD2 . CASSLGLAGEGNEQFF TGTGCCAGTAGTCTGGGACTAGCGGGAGAGGGCAATGAGCAGTTCTTC
TRBJ2-3 TRBV9 TRBD2 . CASSVAPSTSGSTDTQYF TGTGCCAGCAGCGTAGCCCCCTCAACTAGCGGAAGCACAGATACGCAGTATTTT
TRBJ1-1 TRBV16 . few CASSQLGGNTEAFF TGTGCCAGCAGCCAATTAGGGGGAAACACTGAAGCTTTCTTT
TRBJ1-1 TRBV7-7 . . CASSLKGTNTEAFF TGTGCTAGCAGCCTTAAGGGGACTAACACTGAAGCTTTCTTT
TRBJ2-5 TRBV5-1 TRBD2 . CASSLGGGRAHQETQYF TGCGCCAGCAGCTTGGGTGGCGGGAGGGCCCATCAAGAGACCCAGTACTTC
TRBJ2-7 TRBV27 TRBD2 . CASSLSKLAGVPPYEQYF TGTGCCAGCAGTTTATCGAAGCTAGCGGGAGTACCCCCCTACGAGCAGTACTTC
TRBJ2-1 TRBV29-1 TRBD1 . CSAETGYNEQFF TGCAGCGCCGAGACAGGGTACAATGAGCAGTTCTTC
TRBJ2-1 TRBV10-3 . . CAIMGQGNNEQFF TGTGCCATCATGGGGCAGGGCAACAATGAGCAGTTCTTC
TRBJ2-1 TRBV27 . . CASRKYTGVSYNEQFF TGTGCCAGCAGGAAATATACGGGAGTATCCTACAATGAGCAGTTCTTC
TRBJ2-2 TRBV7-9 . . CASSLPSNTGELFF TGTGCCAGCAGCTTACCATCGAACACCGGGGAGCTGTTTTTT
TRBJ2-7 TRBV11-3 TRBD1 . CASSQGGQGAYEQYF TGTGCCAGCAGCCAGGGGGGACAGGGGGCCTACGAGCAGTACTTC
TRBJ2-1 TRBV6-5 TRBD1 . CASSYSKGADEQFF TGTGCCAGCAGTTACTCAAAGGGGGCGGATGAGCAGTTCTTC
TRBJ1-1 TRBV7-8 TRBD1 . CASSLTEMGQGAQVAFF TGTGCCAGCAGCTTAACTGAGATGGGACAGGGGGCGCAAGTAGCTTTCTTT
TRBJ2-7 TRBV9 TRBD2 . CAGGSGSDEQYF TGTGCCGGTGGTAGCGGGAGCGACGAGCAGTACTTC
TRBJ1-2 TRBV6-1 TRBD1 . CASTPAGQSYGYTF TGTGCCAGCACCCCGGCGGGACAGAGCTATGGCTACACCTTC
TRBJ2-3 TRBV14 TRBD2 once CASSQDGGRGTDTQYF TGTGCCAGCAGCCAAGACGGCGGGAGGGGGACAGATACGCAGTATTTT
TRBJ2-5 TRBV6-5 . . CASSYGNSEQETQYF TGTGCCAGCAGTTACGGGAATAGCGAACAAGAGACCCAGTACTTC
TRBJ2-3 TRBV28 TRBD2 . CASSTDGTLAGGKTDTQYF TGTGCCAGCAGTACGGATGGAACGTTAGCGGGGGGAAAGACAGATACGCAGTATTTT
TRBJ2-1 TRBV28 TRBD1 . CASSYPGQGVNEQFF TGTGCCAGCAGTTACCCCGGACAGGGGGTAAATGAGCAGTTCTTC